These T cell receptor beta chains were read from a single sample in a study of blood T cells in healthy people across ages. TCRdb called the 5' RACE reads again in MiXCR, with one record for every CDR3 protein. The repertoire holds around 990,000 distinct CDR3 sequences, with more than 30% as singletons. Material for sequencing was blood. Receptors were obtained from a man between 18 and 29 years old in good health. CDR3s include the opening cysteine and the closing phenylalanine or tryptophan. D genes are given only for firm matches. Rows may omit the clone size; those that give it use once, few, many or a size class.

V gene: TRBV20-1; D gene: TRBD2; clone size: few; J gene: TRBJ2-3; CDR3 DNA: TGCAGTGCTAGAGAAGCCCAGGGAGGGCGAGTCCTTTCCAGGGCCACAGATACGCAGTATTTT; CDR3 protein: CSAREAQGGRVLSRATDTQYF
V gene: TRBV14; D gene: .; clone size: .; J gene: TRBJ2-7; CDR3 DNA: TGTGCCAGCAGCCACGGACAGTTGGGGCCCTACGAGCAGTACTTC; CDR3 protein: CASSHGQLGPYEQYF
V gene: TRBV14; D gene: TRBD1; clone size: .; J gene: TRBJ2-7; CDR3 DNA: TGTGCCAGCAGCTCTATAACGGGACAGATTCAGTACTTC; CDR3 protein: CASSSITGQIQYF
V gene: TRBV27; D gene: .; clone size: few; J gene: TRBJ2-1; CDR3 DNA: TGTGCCAGCAGCATGGGCCCGAGCTCCTACAATGAGCAGTTCTTC; CDR3 protein: CASSMGPSSYNEQFF
V gene: TRBV20-1; D gene: TRBD2; clone size: few; J gene: TRBJ2-2; CDR3 DNA: TGCAGTGCCACCAAGGGACTAGTTTACACCGGGGAGCTGTTTTTT; CDR3 protein: CSATKGLVYTGELFF
V gene: TRBV5-1; D gene: .; clone size: few; J gene: TRBJ1-2; CDR3 DNA: TGCGCCAGCAGCTCGGCGGAGCCAAACTATGGCTACACCTTC; CDR3 protein: CASSSAEPNYGYTF
V gene: TRBV10-2; D gene: .; clone size: few; J gene: TRBJ2-7; CDR3 DNA: TGCGCCAGCAGCCAGACTACTTACAATGAGCAGTACTTC; CDR3 protein: CASSQTTYNEQYF
V gene: TRBV4-2; D gene: .; clone size: few; J gene: TRBJ2-7; CDR3 DNA: TGTGCCAGCAGCCAAGGCAGGGGCACCCTCGTTGGCTCCTACGAGCAGTACTTC; CDR3 protein: CASSQGRGTLVGSYEQYF
V gene: TRBV20-1; D gene: TRBD2; clone size: few; J gene: TRBJ2-3; CDR3 DNA: TGCAGTGCAATACTAGCGGGGGGGCCGGGAGATACGCAGTATTTT; CDR3 protein: CSAILAGGPGDTQYF
V gene: TRBV20-1; D gene: .; clone size: few; J gene: TRBJ2-5; CDR3 DNA: TGCAGTGCTAGTAGTCTGGGGGCGCGGGAGCAGTACTTC; CDR3 protein: CSASSLGAREQYF
V gene: TRBV5-1; D gene: .; clone size: few; J gene: TRBJ2-3; CDR3 DNA: TGCGCCAGCCTAACCGGGACAAAGGGAGATACGCAGTATTTT; CDR3 protein: CASLTGTKGDTQYF
V gene: TRBV6-5; D gene: .; clone size: .; J gene: TRBJ2-3; CDR3 DNA: TGTGCCAGCAGTTACAGGGGAGAGATCCTAGGGGTCCACACAGATACGCAGTATTTT; CDR3 protein: CASSYRGEILGVHTDTQYF
V gene: TRBV10-3; D gene: .; clone size: .; J gene: TRBJ1-1; CDR3 DNA: TGTGCCATCAGTAAGTCGGGCGACCTGAACACTGAAGCTTTCTTT; CDR3 protein: CAISKSGDLNTEAFF
V gene: TRBV20-1; D gene: TRBD1; clone size: .; J gene: TRBJ1-1; CDR3 DNA: TGCAGTGCTAGAGATACATTTGGGACAGTGGGCACTGAAGCTTTCTTT; CDR3 protein: CSARDTFGTVGTEAFF
V gene: TRBV12-3/TRBV12-4; D gene: TRBD1; clone size: few; J gene: TRBJ1-5; CDR3 DNA: TGTGCCAGCAGGGGACAGGGTGAAAATCAGCCCCAGCATTTT; CDR3 protein: CASRGQGENQPQHF
V gene: TRBV25-1; D gene: .; clone size: few; J gene: TRBJ1-4; CDR3 DNA: TGTGCCAGCAGTGAATCTTCTAGGGGCGGGGATGAAAAACTGTTTTTT; CDR3 protein: CASSESSRGGDEKLFF
V gene: TRBV5-1; D gene: .; clone size: .; J gene: TRBJ1-2; CDR3 DNA: TGCGCCAGCAGCCCAGAAGCACTTTCCGGCTACACCTTC; CDR3 protein: CASSPEALSGYTF
V gene: TRBV10-3; D gene: .; clone size: .; J gene: TRBJ1-1; CDR3 DNA: TGTGCCATCTCCGGCAGGACGAACACTGAAGCTTTCTTT; CDR3 protein: CAISGRTNTEAFF
V gene: TRBV3-1; D gene: .; clone size: once; J gene: TRBJ2-2; CDR3 DNA: TGTGCCAGCAGCCAAGATTCCCAGGCCGGGGAGCTGTTTTTT; CDR3 protein: CASSQDSQAGELFF
V gene: TRBV7-3; D gene: .; clone size: .; J gene: TRBJ2-7; CDR3 DNA: TGTGCCAGCAGCTTAACTGACGGGTACGAGCAGTACTTC; CDR3 protein: CASSLTDGYEQYF
V gene: TRBV3-1; D gene: TRBD2; clone size: .; J gene: TRBJ2-3; CDR3 DNA: TGTGCCAGCAGCCAAGATGGCGCTAGCGGTTTGGATACGCAGTATTTT; CDR3 protein: CASSQDGASGLDTQYF
V gene: TRBV6-2/TRBV6-3; D gene: .; clone size: few; J gene: TRBJ1-1; CDR3 DNA: TGTGCCAGCAGTTATCTGGGGATGAACACTGAAGCTTTCTTT; CDR3 protein: CASSYLGMNTEAFF
V gene: TRBV29-1; D gene: .; clone size: .; J gene: TRBJ2-7; CDR3 DNA: TGCAGCGTTGCGGAGGCGGGCGGAAGCTACGAGCAGTACTTC; CDR3 protein: CSVAEAGGSYEQYF
V gene: TRBV11-2; D gene: .; clone size: .; J gene: TRBJ2-2; CDR3 DNA: TGTGCCAGCAGCTTAGATGGTTCCAGGGGTTACACCGGGGAGCTGTTTTTT; CDR3 protein: CASSLDGSRGYTGELFF
V gene: TRBV5-6; D gene: TRBD1; clone size: few; J gene: TRBJ1-2; CDR3 DNA: TGTGCCAGCAGCACCTGGACAGGGAGCAATGGCTACACCTTC; CDR3 protein: CASSTWTGSNGYTF
V gene: TRBV4-3; D gene: TRBD1; clone size: .; J gene: TRBJ1-5; CDR3 DNA: TGCGCCAGCAGCCAAGATTGGACAGGGGACGCGGCCCCCCAGCATTTT; CDR3 protein: CASSQDWTGDAAPQHF
V gene: TRBV6-5; D gene: .; clone size: few; J gene: TRBJ1-5; CDR3 DNA: TGTGCCACCCACCGCGGAGACAATCAGCCCCAGCATTTT; CDR3 protein: CATHRGDNQPQHF
V gene: TRBV20-1; D gene: TRBD2; clone size: .; J gene: TRBJ2-7; CDR3 DNA: TGCAGTGCTAGAGAAGGCGGGGGGGGTACGTACGAGCAGTACTTC; CDR3 protein: CSAREGGGGTYEQYF
V gene: TRBV12-3/TRBV12-4; D gene: .; clone size: many; J gene: TRBJ1-1; CDR3 DNA: TGTGCCAGCAGGTTACAGGGAGGCACTGAAGCTTTCTTT; CDR3 protein: CASRLQGGTEAFF
V gene: TRBV7-6; D gene: TRBD1; clone size: few; J gene: TRBJ1-2; CDR3 DNA: TGTGCCAGCAGCTTCGCTCCGGGACAGGGGTTTGCGAAGAACTATGGCTACACCTTC; CDR3 protein: CASSFAPGQGFAKNYGYTF
V gene: TRBV20-1; D gene: TRBD1; clone size: .; J gene: TRBJ1-5; CDR3 DNA: TGCAGTGCTAGAGAAGCGGGCCAGGGGGCCTATCAGCCCCAGCATTTT; CDR3 protein: CSAREAGQGAYQPQHF
V gene: TRBV29-1; D gene: .; clone size: .; J gene: TRBJ1-5; CDR3 DNA: TGCAGCGCCCGGTCGGCAACGAATCAGCCCCAGCATTTT; CDR3 protein: CSARSATNQPQHF
V gene: TRBV6-2/TRBV6-3; D gene: .; clone size: .; J gene: TRBJ2-5; CDR3 DNA: TGTGCCAGCAGTTACCTTGCCACTCGAGAGACCCAGTACTTC; CDR3 protein: CASSYLATRETQYF
V gene: TRBV11-2; D gene: .; clone size: .; J gene: TRBJ1-3; CDR3 DNA: TGTGCCAGCAGCTTAGGGGCGGCTCCAAACACCATATATTTT; CDR3 protein: CASSLGAAPNTIYF
V gene: TRBV11-1; D gene: TRBD2; clone size: .; J gene: TRBJ2-1; CDR3 DNA: TGTGCCAGCAGCCCCCTGGGCGCGGGGGGCCTCCATGAGCAGTTCTTC; CDR3 protein: CASSPLGAGGLHEQFF
V gene: TRBV4-2; D gene: .; clone size: .; J gene: TRBJ2-3; CDR3 DNA: TGTGCCAGCAGCCTACCGGACGCCCTAGGGACCGAAGATACGCAGTATTTT; CDR3 protein: CASSLPDALGTEDTQYF
V gene: TRBV25-1; D gene: .; clone size: once; J gene: TRBJ2-5; CDR3 DNA: TGTGCCTGCAGCCCCACGGAGTTTCAAGAGACCCAGTACTTC; CDR3 protein: CACSPTEFQETQYF
V gene: TRBV3-1; D gene: .; clone size: few; J gene: TRBJ2-3; CDR3 DNA: TGTGCCAGCAGCCGAACACCTCCCGGGGCCTTGACAGATACGCAGTATTTT; CDR3 protein: CASSRTPPGALTDTQYF
V gene: TRBV6-4; D gene: .; clone size: .; J gene: TRBJ2-3; CDR3 DNA: TGTGCCAGCAGTGAGGCGGGGGCCCGCACAGATACGCAGTATTTT; CDR3 protein: CASSEAGARTDTQYF
V gene: TRBV10-3; D gene: .; clone size: .; J gene: TRBJ1-2; CDR3 DNA: TGTGCCATCAGTGACAGGGCCGACTATGGCTACACCTTC; CDR3 protein: CAISDRADYGYTF
V gene: TRBV12-3/TRBV12-4; D gene: .; clone size: few; J gene: TRBJ1-2; CDR3 DNA: TGTGCCAGCAGTTTAGAGGAGTCACTATATGGCTACACCTTC; CDR3 protein: CASSLEESLYGYTF
V gene: TRBV20-1; D gene: .; clone size: few; J gene: TRBJ2-1; CDR3 DNA: TGCAGTGCTAGAGAAGACCCGACCTCCTACAATGAGCAGTTCTTC; CDR3 protein: CSAREDPTSYNEQFF
V gene: TRBV28; D gene: TRBD1; clone size: few; J gene: TRBJ2-1; CDR3 DNA: TGTGCCAGCAGGTTGACAGGGGGTGTCGGTGAGCAGTTCTTC; CDR3 protein: CASRLTGGVGEQFF
V gene: TRBV20-1; D gene: TRBD1; clone size: .; J gene: TRBJ2-7; CDR3 DNA: TGCAGTGCCGACGACAGGGAGCGACCCTACGAGCAGTACTTC; CDR3 protein: CSADDRERPYEQYF
V gene: TRBV4-3; D gene: .; clone size: few; J gene: TRBJ1-5; CDR3 DNA: TGCGCCAGCAGCCAGAAGGGGGGCGTTGGAAATCAGCCCCAGCATTTT; CDR3 protein: CASSQKGGVGNQPQHF
V gene: TRBV11-2; D gene: .; clone size: .; J gene: TRBJ2-1; CDR3 DNA: TGTGCCAGCAGCTTAACCGCGGGGGCACTATACAATGAGCAGTTCTTC; CDR3 protein: CASSLTAGALYNEQFF
V gene: TRBV9; D gene: .; clone size: .; J gene: TRBJ2-2; CDR3 DNA: TGTGCCAGGAGGAGGACGCAGTACACCGGGGAGCTGTTTTTT; CDR3 protein: CARRRTQYTGELFF
V gene: TRBV10-3; D gene: TRBD1; clone size: .; J gene: TRBJ2-5; CDR3 DNA: TGTGCCATCAAAGGACAGGGGCGGGGTAGTGAGCAGTACTTC; CDR3 protein: CAIKGQGRGSEQYF
V gene: TRBV7-9; D gene: .; clone size: .; J gene: TRBJ1-2; CDR3 DNA: TGTGCCAGCAGCTTCTTGGTTAGGCATCCAACAGATGGCTACACCTTC; CDR3 protein: CASSFLVRHPTDGYTF
V gene: TRBV18; D gene: .; clone size: .; J gene: TRBJ1-4; CDR3 DNA: TGTGCCAGCTCACCAAATACGGCAAATGAAAAACTGTTTTTT; CDR3 protein: CASSPNTANEKLFF
V gene: TRBV12-3/TRBV12-4; D gene: .; clone size: .; J gene: TRBJ2-7; CDR3 DNA: TGTGCCAGCAGTTTGGACCGATTCGGTTCCGGTTCCCCCTACGAGCAGTACTTC; CDR3 protein: CASSLDRFGSGSPYEQYF
V gene: TRBV2; D gene: TRBD1; clone size: .; J gene: TRBJ2-3; CDR3 DNA: TGTGCCAGCAGTGCCGGTACAGGGGGTGCAGATACGCAGTATTTT; CDR3 protein: CASSAGTGGADTQYF
V gene: TRBV7-2; D gene: TRBD2; clone size: .; J gene: TRBJ2-3; CDR3 DNA: TGTGCCAGCACGAACATGGCGGGGGGCACAGATACGCAGTATTTT; CDR3 protein: CASTNMAGGTDTQYF